Sequencing of this T cell receptor (beta chain) was carried out in a study of OX40 agonist ivuxolimab in advanced cancers. On the study more broadly: Enrollees could have had prior anti-PD-1, anti-PD-L1 or anti-CTLA-4 therapy, which 40% had received. Partial responses were achieved by three patients: one hepatocellular carcinoma, two cutaneous melanoma.

The protocol was immunoSEQ multiplex PCR, while the TCRdb copy is restricted to in-frame clones and leaves out a portion. The data show 20,000 to 25,000 clones, with around 80% seen just once and more than 1.2% held by the top ten. From germline, CDR1 is GTSNPN and CDR2 SVGIG (reference sequence). V lost 0 bases and J 2 bases, leaving 10 bases between the germline ends. There are 15 residues in the CDR3. The source material was CD4+ or CD8+ T cells sorted from blood, sampled in a trial of the OX40 agonist ivuxolimab. The receptor was isolated from an adult with an advanced solid tumor such as melanoma, head and neck, liver or kidney cancer. The chain combines TRBV30 with TRBJ2-2, with D unclear. In nucleotides, the CDR3 is TGTGCCTGGAGTGTAGGTTGGGGAAACACCGGGGAGCTGTTTTTT. It yields the protein CAWSVGWGNTGELFF.